This T cell receptor beta chain was found in a study of T cell changes during pregnancy in multiple sclerosis. CDR3 length: 14 amino acids. TCRdb keeps only in-frame clones here, not all; method: immunoSEQ multiplex PCR. Seen here are 60,000 to 85,000 clones, about 92% observed once, and the top ten hold around 1.3%. This receptor was obtained from a female donor in good health, enrolled as a control in a pregnancy study. The chain employs TRBV1 and TRBJ2-1; no check of the table's D call, TRBD2, against the DNA was made. TRBV1 is designated a pseudogene. This material consisted of peripheral blood, taken in the second trimester of pregnancy. The CDR3 region is CTSSGASGYNEQFF. CDR3 bases: TGCACCAGCAGCGGGGCTAGCGGATACAATGAGCAGTTCTTC.